This TCR beta chain stems from a study of blood T cell repertoires in COVID-19. Whole-study context: Acute-phase and convalescent COVID-19 samples originated in the United States, Italy and Spain. T cells, B-cell-depleted T cells, or PBMCs supplied cDNA or gDNA.

Trimming cost V 4 bases and J 5 bases; bases outside gene matches: 5. Germline V CDR1 and CDR2: SEHNR, FQNEAQ (reference sequence). This CDR3 contains 15 residues. Only a few counts were recorded for this clone. Across about two dozen US areas, participants ranged in age from about 18 to 90 years. Participants' reported clinical history set cohort assignment. Here immunoSEQ multiplex PCR was the method, and the copy in TCRdb shows in-frame clones only, minus some. Here the sample spans about 200,000 clones, approximately 84% being singletons. V is TRBV7-9 and J is TRBJ1-6; 7 positions match TRBD1. Specimen: PBMCs or T cells enriched from blood (not recorded which). The clonotype comes from a man aged 40-50 years who had recovered from COVID-19. The CDR3 sequence is CASSSTGTDNSPLHF. DNA of the CDR3: TGTGCCAGCAGCTCCACCGGGACAGATAATTCACCCCTCCACTTT.